This T cell receptor (beta chain) is drawn from a study of blood T cells in healthy people across ages. The CDR3 has 14 residues. Germline lookup yields CDR1 DFQATT and CDR2 SNEGSKA (reference sequence). Every donor gave approximately 10 milliliters of peripheral blood. Next came a second PCR, run for about 7 to 11 cycles, which used a sample-barcoded 5' primer along with a J-beta primer mix. One entry per CDR3 protein, called by TCRdb with MiXCR from the 5' RACE reads. Of 450,000 to 650,000 distinct CDR3 sequences listed, 24% are singletons. The data were also submitted as part of a second study, on T cells of mothers and their children. According to that study: Material was donated by three healthy Caucasian mothers and their six children. During the second PCR, the M1S primer introduced sample barcodes along with 2-4 random nucleotides. Detection of persistent microchimeric T cell clones did not occur.

The origin of this receptor is a boy between 5 and 17 years old in good health. Sequenced input: blood. The chain links TRBV20-1 to TRBJ2-5; maybe TRBD2 (6 bases). TRBJ2-7 explains the end of the DNA better; the J call may be wrong. The CDR3 DNA reads TGCAGTGCCCCGGGAACCGGGGAGGCCTACGAGCAGTACTTC. It translates to CSAPGTGEAYEQYF.